Presented here are 31 T cell receptor beta chains from one specimen sequenced in a study of T cell clonotyping in hematopoietic cell transplantation. Assay used: immunoSEQ multiplex PCR; TCRdb lists only in-frame clones, some missing. The table shows nearly 70,000 clones, with around 94% occurring only once. Specimen: peripheral blood mononuclear cells. Receptors were obtained from a man aged 50 or older in good health. Some clones in this sample may be carry-over from other donors' samples.

The CDR3 loop is CASSTQGSDYEQYF. The CDR3 nucleotides are TGTGCCAGCAGCACCCAGGGGTCCGACTACGAGCAGTACTTC. The chain employs TRBV7-3 and TRBJ2-7; TRBD1 is a possible D gene (6 bases). Germline values: CDR1 SGHTA, CDR2 FQGTGA. V lost 5 bases and J 3 bases, leaving 14 bases between the germline ends. This CDR3 is 14 amino acids long.

V is TRBV5-1 and J is TRBJ2-5; 15 positions agree with TRBD2. The CDR3 runs to 17 residues. The J segment lost 5 bases and the V segment lost 4 bases, leaving 9 bases of the junction unmatched. Per germline, CDR1 SGHRS and CDR2 YFSETQ. CDR3 residues: CASSPGTSGRMGETQYF. The CDR3, as DNA: TGCGCCAGCAGCCCTGGGACTAGCGGGAGGATGGGGGAGACCCAGTACTTC.

The chain joins TRBV27 to TRBJ2-7; the D gene is possibly TRBD2 (5 bases). Germline-derived CDR1 and CDR2 are MNHEY and SMNVEV (reference sequence). Trimming pared 7 bases from V and 3 bases from J, leaving 7 bases between. The CDR3 runs to 11 residues. DNA for the CDR3: TGTGCCAGCAATGAGGGCTACGAGCAGTACTTC. Encoded protein: CASNEGYEQYF.

The chain combines TRBV28 with TRBJ1-2; D may be TRBD1 (6 bases). With 3 bases removed from V and 2 bases from J, the gap between germline ends came to 10 bases. This CDR3 has 14 residues. Germline V gives CDR1 MDHEN, CDR2 SYDVKM. The DNA for the CDR3 is TGTGCCAGCAGTTTGGCGACAGGAAACTATGGCTACACCTTC. Protein sequence: CASSLATGNYGYTF.

This rearrangement joins TRBV7-9 to TRBJ2-5; 9 nucleotides match TRBD2. CDR3 length equals 15 residues. Looked up from germline, CDR1 is SEHNR and CDR2 is FQNEAQ (reference sequence). The ends lost 6 bases at V and 5 bases at J; junction bases unmatched: 10. CDR3 sequence: CASSSGAGGPETQYF. The CDR3 DNA is TGTGCCAGCAGTTCGGGTGCGGGGGGGCCCGAGACCCAGTACTTC.

In the case of this clone: Other DNA variants within this sample encode the same CDR3. The J gene is TRBJ1-2, the V gene TRBV6-1, with D tentatively TRBD1 (5 bases). Germline lookup yields CDR1 MNHNS and CDR2 SASEGT. The CDR3 has 14 amino acids. Trimming took 2 bases from V and 6 from J, leaving 13 bases between them. The CDR3 loop reads CASSERQGLDGYTF. The DNA of the CDR3 is TGTGCCAGCAGTGAACGGCAGGGTTTGGATGGCTACACCTTC.

This chain links TRBV5-4 with TRBJ2-7; 7 nucleotides match TRBD2. The V gene's germline CDR1 is SGHNT and CDR2 YYREEE (reference sequence). The V gene end was trimmed by 4 bases and the J gene end by 4 bases; junction bases not matched to a gene: 5. The CDR3 is 13 residues long. The DNA of the CDR3 is TGTGCCAGCAGCCGGGGACTAATGTACGAGCAGTACTTC. Amino acids: CASSRGLMYEQYF.

This clone was picked up a small number of times. The J gene is TRBJ2-1, the V gene TRBV2; 7 nucleotides agree with TRBD1. CDR1 SNHLY and CDR2 FYNNEI come from the germline V gene. The V gene end was trimmed by 10 bases and the J gene end by 2 bases; junction bases not matched to a gene: 8. The CDR3 totals 14 residues. The DNA of the CDR3 is TGTGCCACAGGGGGTGGGTCAGCCTACAATGAGCAGTTCTTC. Its protein product is CATGGGSAYNEQFF.

This chain uses TRBV27 with TRBJ1-5, with D unclear. Trimming left V 2 bases short and J 0 bases short, with 8 bases between. The CDR3 sequence is 15 residues long. Germline V lookup: CDR1 MNHEY, CDR2 SMNVEV (reference sequence). The CDR3 is CASSLQGLSNQPQHF. The CDR3 DNA reads TGTGCCAGCAGTTTACAAGGCCTTAGCAATCAGCCCCAGCATTTT.

This clone was seen more than once but under ten times. The genes are TRBV29-1 and TRBJ2-7; D is possibly TRBD1 (5 bases). Trimming removed 1 base at V and 0 bases at J, with 16 bases between. The CDR3 is made up of 16 amino acids. Germline CDR1 and CDR2: SQVTM and ANQGSEA. The CDR3 loop is CSVEGGSLSSSYEQYF. In nucleotides, the CDR3 is TGCAGCGTTGAAGGGGGCAGCTTATCTTCCTCCTACGAGCAGTACTTC.

This chain connects TRBV28 to TRBJ1-1, with TRBD1 as a possible D gene (6 bases). V lost 10 bases and J lost 4, with 16 bases in between. Germline CDR1 is MDHEN and CDR2 is SYDVKM. The CDR3 is made up of 13 amino acids. The CDR3 is CAIKSRGITEAFF. The CDR3 DNA sequence: TGTGCCATCAAATCAAGGGGGATCACTGAAGCTTTCTTT. The full variable domain, its missing parts supplied by reference TRBV28 and TRBJ1-1, is DVKVTQSSRYLVKRTGEKVFLECVQDMDHENMFWYRQDPGLGLRLIYFSYDVKMKEKGDIPEGYSVSREKKERFSLILESASTNQTSMYLCAIKSRGITEAFFGQGTRLTVV.

This clone was seen a single time. V gene TRBV27 combines with J gene TRBJ1-2, with 9 bases lining up with TRBD1. CDR1 is MNHEY and CDR2 is SMNVEV in the germline V gene (reference sequence). The V segment lost 4 bases and the J segment 2 bases; nucleotides outside the gene matches: 5. The CDR3 has 15 amino acids. CDR3 DNA sequence: TGTGCCAGCAGTTCCGACAGGGGGTGGAACTATGGCTACACCTTC. Protein product: CASSSDRGWNYGYTF.

The chain employs TRBV19 and TRBJ1-4; a possible D gene is TRBD1 (5 bases). Germline-derived CDR1 and CDR2 are LNHDA and SQIVND (reference sequence). The CDR3 covers 17 residues. V gave up 3 bases and J gave up 2 bases, with 16 bases separating them. The CDR3 DNA reads as TGTGCCAGTAGTATTGGCCCGGGGGAGGTCACTAATGAAAAACTGTTTTTT. Its protein product is CASSIGPGEVTNEKLFF. The full variable domain, with the rest looked up from reference TRBV19 and TRBJ1-4, is DGGITQSPKYLFRKEGQNVTLSCEQNLNHDAMYWYRQDPGQGLRLIYYSQIVNDFQKGDIAEGYSVSREKKESFPLTVTSAQKNPTAFYLCASSIGPGEVTNEKLFFGSGTQLSVL.

Written as DNA, the CDR3 is TGTGCCAGCAGCCCCGGACTAGCTTTCACAGATACGCAGTATTTT. It translates to CASSPGLAFTDTQYF. The J gene is TRBJ2-3, the V gene TRBV6-5, with TRBD2 identical over 8 bases. CDR1 is MNHEY, CDR2 SVGAGI, per germline. After removal of 6 bases from V and 2 bases from J, the junction contained 7 bases not matched to a gene. The CDR3 consists of 15 residues.

The gene calls are TRBV28 and TRBJ1-1; maybe TRBD1 (5 bases). V was shortened by 5 bases and J by 0 bases, with 13 bases between the two germline ends. The CDR3 runs 15 residues. Germline-derived CDR1 and CDR2 are MDHEN and SYDVKM. The CDR3, as DNA: TGTGCCAGCAGTCTCTACAGGAGGATGAACACTGAAGCTTTCTTT. It translates to CASSLYRRMNTEAFF. Full variable domain (remainder filled in from reference TRBV28 and TRBJ1-1): DVKVTQSSRYLVKRTGEKVFLECVQDMDHENMFWYRQDPGLGLRLIYFSYDVKMKEKGDIPEGYSVSREKKERFSLILESASTNQTSMYLCASSLYRRMNTEAFFGQGTRLTVV.

This chain links TRBV5-1 with TRBJ1-5, with TRBD1 identical over 8 bases. The CDR3 is 15 amino acids. V lost 4 bases, J lost 3 bases, and 6 bases stayed unmatched. The germline V gene has CDR1 SGHRS and CDR2 YFSETQ. This chain's CDR3 is CASSASTGVNQPQHF. In nucleotides, the CDR3 is TGCGCCAGCAGCGCCTCGACAGGGGTCAATCAGCCCCAGCATTTT.

This chain joins TRBV7-2 and TRBJ2-2, with D tentatively TRBD1 (5 bases). The CDR3 has 16 residues. V was pared by 5 bases and J by 0 bases, with 13 bases between. Germline V gene lookup returns CDR1 SGHTA and CDR2 FQGNSA. DNA for the CDR3: TGTGCCAGCAGCCAGACAGATTTTTCGAACACCGGGGAGCTGTTTTTT. It specifies CASSQTDFSNTGELFF.

V is TRBV7-3 and J is TRBJ2-5; D may match TRBD1 or TRBD2 (5 bases each). Germline V gene lookup returns CDR1 SGHTA and CDR2 FQGTGA. The CDR3 runs to 14 residues. V lost 2 bases and J 7 bases, leaving 14 bases between the germline ends. The CDR3 spells CASSLRGRGGTQYF. DNA of the CDR3: TGTGCCAGCAGCTTACGAGGACGTGGGGGGACCCAGTACTTC.

This chain connects TRBV7-2 to TRBJ2-5; perhaps D is TRBD1 or TRBD2 (5 bases each). Per germline, CDR1 SGHTA and CDR2 FQGNSA. With 1 base removed from V and 5 bases from J, the gap between germline ends came to 11 bases. The CDR3 runs to 14 residues. The CDR3: CASSLGGFGETQYF. The CDR3 nucleotides are TGTGCCAGCAGCTTAGGGGGGTTCGGCGAGACCCAGTACTTC.

This clone was found a few times. This chain links TRBV6-1 with TRBJ1-1, with D perhaps matching TRBD1 (5 bases). Trimming removed 2 bases from V and 10 bases from J, with 14 bases in between. This CDR3 has 13 amino acids. Germline lookup yields CDR1 MNHNS and CDR2 SASEGT. The CDR3 loop reads CASSENRSGRAFF. CDR3 coding DNA: TGTGCCAGCAGTGAAAACAGGTCTGGGCGAGCTTTCTTT.

Concerning this clone itself: A read error may produce the germline difference seen at one junction end. The chain is built from TRBV10-3 and TRBJ1-3, with a possible D match to TRBD1 (5 bases). The CDR3 loop spans 12 amino acids. Germline V gene lookup returns CDR1 ENHRY and CDR2 SYGVKD. CDR3 protein: CAISGHQTVVSF. The CDR3 nucleotides are TGTGCCATCAGTGGACACCAGACAGTCGTGAGCTTT.

The V call is TRBV18, the J call TRBJ2-2; 9 nucleotides align to TRBD1. CDR3 size: 17 residues. Trimming at V came to 2 bases and at J to 4 bases, leaving 8 bases not matched to a gene. The V gene's germline CDR1 is KGHSH and CDR2 LQKENI. CDR3 region: CASSPTAGQGGTGELFF. CDR3 sequence (DNA): TGTGCCAGCTCACCAACGGCGGGACAGGGTGGCACCGGGGAGCTGTTTTTT.

The V call is TRBV27, the J call TRBJ1-1, with D uncertain. Germline assignment: CDR1 MNHEY and CDR2 SMNVEV (reference sequence). V dropped 5 bases and J dropped 0 bases, with 7 bases sitting between them. The CDR3 loop spans 13 amino acids. The CDR3 protein is CASSLFLNTEAFF. The CDR3 DNA follows: TGTGCCAGCAGTCTATTCCTGAACACTGAAGCTTTCTTT.

The rearrangement joins TRBV28 to TRBJ2-7; either TRBD1 or TRBD2 may fit D (5 bases each). CDR1 and CDR2 (germline): MDHEN, SYDVKM. The CDR3 sequence is 13 residues long. V lost 6 bases to trimming and J lost 7 bases, with 16 bases between them. The CDR3 sequence is CASRIDSTREQYF. The CDR3 DNA reads as TGTGCCAGCAGAATCGACAGTACTAGGGAGCAGTACTTC.

This chain uses TRBV28 with TRBJ1-2; D unclear. The CDR3 sequence is 13 residues long. Trimming stripped 2 bases from V and 6 bases from J, with 10 bases between. Germline CDR1 reads MDHEN; CDR2 reads SYDVKM. This CDR3 is CASSLEWSHGYTF. The CDR3 nucleotides read TGTGCCAGCAGTTTAGAGTGGTCCCATGGCTACACCTTC.

CDR3: CASSPGLAASYNEQFF. CDR3 in DNA: TGTGCCAGCAGTCCTGGACTAGCGGCCTCCTACAATGAGCAGTTCTTC. The rearrangement uses TRBV27 and TRBJ2-1; TRBD2 aligns across 10 bases. Germline values: CDR1 MNHEY, CDR2 SMNVEV (reference sequence). The CDR3 totals 16 residues. V trimming: 5 bases; J trimming: 0 bases; junction bases outside the gene matches: 4.

The chain carries TRBV2 and TRBJ2-1; D is undetermined. Trimming pared 3 bases from V and 9 bases from J, leaving 9 bases between. The CDR3 totals 12 residues. Germline CDR1 SNHLY, CDR2 FYNNEI. The CDR3 protein is CASSDHNVEQFF. As DNA, the CDR3 is TGTGCCAGCAGTGACCACAACGTTGAGCAGTTCTTC.

The V and J genes are TRBV14 and TRBJ2-3; 12 bases agree with TRBD2. From germline, CDR1 is SGHDN and CDR2 FVKESK. V lost 1 base and J lost 2; bases outside the gene matches: 4. This CDR3 contains 17 residues. Here the CDR3 reads CASSQVASGGATDTQYF. The CDR3 DNA follows: TGTGCCAGCAGCCAAGTGGCTAGCGGGGGGGCCACAGATACGCAGTATTTT.

The V call is TRBV7-3, the J call TRBJ2-3; 7 nucleotides line up with TRBD2. The V segment lost 5 bases and the J segment 8 bases; nucleotides outside the gene matches: 7. This CDR3 is built from 13 residues. Germline assignment: CDR1 SGHTA and CDR2 FQGTGA. CDR3 in DNA: TGTGCCAGCAGCCGGGACTACACTTCTACGCAGTATTTT. This encodes CASSRDYTSTQYF.

V gene TRBV2 combines with J gene TRBJ1-2, with 7 positions matching TRBD1. The CDR3 totals 15 residues. J lost 5 bases, V lost 0 bases, and 6 bases had no gene match. The germline V gene has CDR1 SNHLY and CDR2 FYNNEI. The CDR3 DNA reads TGTGCCAGCAGTGAAGCAGGGGGCCAAAAGTATGGCTACACCTTC. Amino acid sequence: CASSEAGGQKYGYTF.

The chain joins TRBV9 to TRBJ1-1; D is uncertain. Per the germline V gene, CDR1 is SGDLS and CDR2 is YYNGEE. V lost 2 bases, J lost 1 base, and 9 bases lay in between. The CDR3 runs 14 residues. The CDR3 here is CASSVAGANTEAFF. CDR3 nucleotides: TGTGCCAGCAGCGTGGCGGGCGCGAACACTGAAGCTTTCTTT.